These T cell receptor beta chains were read from a single sample in a study of T cell repertoires in cytomegalovirus infection. Their cognate antigens are unknown. TCRdb fed the reads into MiXCR, producing one record per CDR3 protein. The sample includes about 310,000 distinct CDR3 sequences, about 25% of them seen just once. The sample consisted of cultured PBMCs, taken from culture after CMV antigen stimulation. The receptors derive from a human donor in good health (CMV status not recorded). Some clones in this sample may be carry-over from other donors' samples. Each CDR3 is given with its conserved first and last residue. Fields, in order: V gene, J gene, clone size, D gene, CDR3 protein, CDR3 DNA. A D gene is named only where the DNA matches it firmly. Where a row states a size, it is once, few, many or the class of an expanded clone; other rows omit it.

TRBV7-2	TRBJ1-5	NA	NA	CASSGGGGVSNQPQHF	TGTGCCAGCAGCGGTGGCGGGGGAGTTAGCAATCAGCCCCAGCATTTT
TRBV19	TRBJ1-2	NA	NA	CASSIGGAGGYTF	TGTGCCAGTAGTATTGGAGGGGCCGGCGGCTACACCTTC
TRBV7-2	TRBJ1-2	few	NA	CASTLGTEAYTF	TGTGCCAGCACCTTGGGGACGGAGGCCTACACCTTC
TRBV7-8	TRBJ1-5	many	NA	CASSSPGGRHQPQHF	TGTGCCAGCAGCTCCCCGGGGGGTAGGCATCAGCCCCAGCATTTT
TRBV11-3	TRBJ2-3	NA	TRBD1	CASSLTGTGEYTQYF	TGTGCCAGCAGCTTAACCGGGACAGGGGAGTATACGCAGTATTTT
TRBV7-6	TRBJ2-1	NA	TRBD2	CASRQTWAGDPYNEQFF	TGTGCCAGCAGGCAAACCTGGGCGGGGGACCCCTACAATGAGCAGTTCTTC
TRBV27	TRBJ1-2	NA	NA	CASKSTGYGYGYTF	TGTGCCAGCAAATCGACAGGCTACGGTTATGGCTACACCTTC
TRBV2	TRBJ2-7	NA	NA	CASSEWDRSYEQYF	TGTGCCAGCAGTGAATGGGACCGCTCCTACGAGCAGTACTTC
TRBV12-3/TRBV12-4	TRBJ2-7	NA	NA	CASSLNFRYYEQYF	TGTGCCAGCAGTTTAAACTTCAGATACTACGAGCAGTACTTC
TRBV12-3/TRBV12-4	TRBJ1-2	few	TRBD1	CASRINDRDGYTF	TGTGCCAGCAGAATAAACGACAGGGATGGCTACACCTTC
TRBV2	TRBJ2-3	once	TRBD2	CASSGVAGGPTDTQYF	TGTGCCAGCAGTGGGGTAGCGGGAGGCCCCACAGATACGCAGTATTTT
TRBV5-1	TRBJ2-7	few	TRBD2	CASSPGLRYEQYF	TGCGCCAGCAGCCCGGGACTACGGTACGAGCAGTACTTC
TRBV4-1	TRBJ1-6	NA	NA	CASTRDGFSYNSPLHF	TGTGCCAGCACCCGGGACGGCTTCTCCTATAATTCACCCCTCCACTTT
TRBV20-1	TRBJ2-1	NA	TRBD2	CSAPPLAGGWDEQFF	TGCAGTGCGCCCCCCCTAGCGGGAGGTTGGGATGAGCAGTTCTTC
TRBV10-3	TRBJ2-1	few	NA	CAISEGWNEQFF	TGTGCCATCAGTGAGGGGTGGAATGAGCAGTTCTTC
TRBV4-2	TRBJ1-1	many	NA	CASSQEVGEPATEAFF	TGTGCCAGCAGCCAAGAGGTAGGGGAACCTGCCACTGAAGCTTTCTTT
TRBV6-6	TRBJ1-1	few	NA	CASSYGQVNTEAFF	TGTGCCAGCAGTTACGGGCAGGTAAACACTGAAGCTTTCTTT
TRBV5-3	TRBJ1-1	NA	NA	CASSFAGAYTEAFF	TGTGCCAGCAGCTTCGCAGGGGCCTACACTGAAGCTTTCTTT
TRBV7-2	TRBJ1-2	many	NA	CASSLVTDVNYGYTF	TGTGCCAGCAGCTTAGTGACAGATGTGAACTATGGCTACACCTTC
TRBV6-7	TRBJ1-2	NA	NA	CAIPLTRRARGYTF	TGTGCCATCCCTCTTACCCGGAGGGCGCGAGGCTACACCTTC
TRBV13	TRBJ2-3	NA	NA	CASSLKAGATHPDTQYF	TGTGCCAGCAGCTTAAAGGCAGGGGCTACCCACCCAGATACGCAGTATTTT
TRBV7-6	TRBJ2-1	many	TRBD2	CASSLGDRLAVSYNEQFF	TGTGCCAGCAGCTTAGGTGATCGCCTAGCGGTCTCCTACAATGAGCAGTTCTTC
TRBV7-3	TRBJ2-1	many	TRBD1	CASSTQGGNEQFF	TGTGCCAGCAGCACACAGGGGGGCAATGAGCAGTTCTTC
TRBV10-3	TRBJ2-3	NA	NA	CAISATSADTQYF	TGTGCCATCAGCGCCACTAGTGCAGATACGCAGTATTTT
TRBV11-3	TRBJ1-1	NA	TRBD1	CASSRDRGNTEAFF	TGTGCCAGCAGCCGGGACAGGGGAAACACTGAAGCTTTCTTT
TRBV20-1	TRBJ2-3	few	NA	CSARGQGADTQYF	TGCAGTGCTAGAGGGCAGGGCGCAGATACGCAGTATTTT
TRBV4-1	TRBJ1-5	NA	NA	CASSQDRSRWGNQPQHF	TGCGCCAGCAGCCAAGATAGATCCAGATGGGGCAATCAGCCCCAGCATTTT
TRBV6-5	TRBJ1-6	many	TRBD1	CASSYSAQGVYVHF	TGTGCCAGCAGTTACTCGGCGCAGGGGGTTTATGTCCACTTT
TRBV5-5	TRBJ2-3	NA	NA	CASSLGGATDTQYF	TGTGCCAGCAGCTTGGGAGGGGCGACAGATACGCAGTATTTT
TRBV7-9	TRBJ2-5	few	TRBD1	CASRSLGTAGETQYF	TGTGCCAGCAGATCACTAGGGACAGCCGGGGAGACCCAGTACTTC
TRBV24-1	TRBJ2-3	once	TRBD1	CATSDRAAGQGSTDTQYF	TGTGCCACCAGTGACCGAGCCGCCGGACAGGGGTCCACAGATACGCAGTATTTT
TRBV7-2	TRBJ2-7	many	NA	CASSTGLFYEQYF	TGTGCCAGCAGCACCGGACTATTTTACGAGCAGTACTTC
TRBV7-6	TRBJ2-1	many	NA	CASSLARGEQFF	TGTGCCAGCAGCTTAGCAAGGGGGGAGCAGTTCTTC
TRBV20-1	TRBJ1-3	NA	NA	CSASISQGVGNTIYF	TGCAGTGCTAGTATCAGCCAAGGGGTTGGAAACACCATATATTTT
TRBV6-2/TRBV6-3	TRBJ2-3	NA	NA	CASSYLRTDTQYF	TGTGCCAGCAGTTACCTCCGCACAGATACGCAGTATTTT
TRBV11-3	TRBJ1-6	few	NA	CASSSRVGNSPLHF	TGTGCCAGCAGCTCACGGGTCGGAAATTCACCCCTCCACTTT
TRBV20-1	TRBJ2-5	NA	TRBD1	CSANPGQGRGTQYF	TGCAGTGCAAACCCGGGACAGGGTCGGGGGACCCAGTACTTC